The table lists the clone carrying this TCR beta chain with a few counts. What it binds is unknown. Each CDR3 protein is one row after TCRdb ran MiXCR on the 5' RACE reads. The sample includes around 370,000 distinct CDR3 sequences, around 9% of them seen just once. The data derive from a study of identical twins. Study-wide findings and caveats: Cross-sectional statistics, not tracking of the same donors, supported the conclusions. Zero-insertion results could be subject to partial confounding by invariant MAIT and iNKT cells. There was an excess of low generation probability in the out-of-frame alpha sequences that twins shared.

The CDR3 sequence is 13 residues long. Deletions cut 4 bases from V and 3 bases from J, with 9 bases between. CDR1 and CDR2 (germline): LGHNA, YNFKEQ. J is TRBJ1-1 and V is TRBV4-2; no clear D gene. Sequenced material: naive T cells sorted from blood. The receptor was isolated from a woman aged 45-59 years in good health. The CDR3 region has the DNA TGTGCCAGCAGCCCAAGCCGGGACACTGAAGCTTTCTTT. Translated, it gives CASSPSRDTEAFF.